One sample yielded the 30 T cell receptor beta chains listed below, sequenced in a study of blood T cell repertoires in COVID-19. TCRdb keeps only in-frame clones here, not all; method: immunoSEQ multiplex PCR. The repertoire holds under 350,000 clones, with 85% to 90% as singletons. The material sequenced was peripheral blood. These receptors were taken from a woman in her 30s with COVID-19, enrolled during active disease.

In DNA, the CDR3 is TGTGCCTGGAGTGCCGGGGGAGGCCACGAGCAGTACTTC. Residues: CAWSAGGGHEQYF. This chain uses TRBV30 with TRBJ2-7, with D maybe TRBD2 (6 bases). The germline V gene has CDR1 GTSNPN and CDR2 SVGIG (reference sequence). The CDR3 consists of 13 residues. Trimming removed 1 base from V and 5 bases from J, with 12 bases in between.

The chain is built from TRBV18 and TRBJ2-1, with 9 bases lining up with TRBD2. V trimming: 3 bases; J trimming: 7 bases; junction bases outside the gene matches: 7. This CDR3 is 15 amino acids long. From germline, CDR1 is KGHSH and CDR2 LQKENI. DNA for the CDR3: TGTGCCAGCTCACCTTCGGCGGGGGGGCGAAATGAGCAGTTCTTC. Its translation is CASSPSAGGRNEQFF.

In nucleotides, the CDR3 is TGTGCCAGCAGTAACCGGGACAGGAGTACCGGGGAGCTGTTTTTT. Amino acid sequence: CASSNRDRSTGELFF. V is TRBV2 and J is TRBJ2-2, with 8 bases that match TRBD1. The CDR3 totals 15 residues. CDR1 is SNHLY and CDR2 is FYNNEI in the germline V gene. The junction had 7 bases not matched to a gene; V was cut back by 5 bases and J by 5 bases. Complete variable domain (other parts from reference TRBV2 and TRBJ2-2): EPEVTQTPSHQVTQMGQEVILRCVPISNHLYFYWYRQILGQKVEFLVSFYNNEISEKSEIFDDQFSVERPDGSNFTLKIRSTKLEDSAMYFCASSNRDRSTGELFFGEGSRLTVL.

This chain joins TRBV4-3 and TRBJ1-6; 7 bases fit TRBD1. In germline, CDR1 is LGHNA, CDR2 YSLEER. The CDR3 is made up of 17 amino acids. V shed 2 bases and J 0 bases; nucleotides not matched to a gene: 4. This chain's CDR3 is CASSQTRGSSYNSPLHF. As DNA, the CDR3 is TGCGCCAGCAGCCAAACCAGGGGGAGCTCCTATAATTCACCCCTCCACTTT.

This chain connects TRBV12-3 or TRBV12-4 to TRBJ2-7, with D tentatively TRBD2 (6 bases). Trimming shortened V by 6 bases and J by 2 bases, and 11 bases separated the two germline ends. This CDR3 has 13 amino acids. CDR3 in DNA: TGTGCCAGCAGGGAGGGCCTCGCCTACGAGCAGTACTTC. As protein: CASREGLAYEQYF.

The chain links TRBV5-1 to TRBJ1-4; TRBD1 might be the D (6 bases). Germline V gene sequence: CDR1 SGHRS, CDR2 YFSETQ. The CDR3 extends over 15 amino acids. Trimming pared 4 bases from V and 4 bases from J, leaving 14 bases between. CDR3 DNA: TGCGCCAGCAGCCCTGGGGGCAGGGGTAATGAAAAACTGTTTTTT. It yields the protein CASSPGGRGNEKLFF.

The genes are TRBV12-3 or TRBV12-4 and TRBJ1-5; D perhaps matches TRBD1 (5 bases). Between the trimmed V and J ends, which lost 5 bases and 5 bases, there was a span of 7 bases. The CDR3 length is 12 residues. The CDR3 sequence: CASSTGYQPQHF. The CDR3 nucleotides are TGTGCCAGCAGTACAGGCTATCAGCCCCAGCATTTT.

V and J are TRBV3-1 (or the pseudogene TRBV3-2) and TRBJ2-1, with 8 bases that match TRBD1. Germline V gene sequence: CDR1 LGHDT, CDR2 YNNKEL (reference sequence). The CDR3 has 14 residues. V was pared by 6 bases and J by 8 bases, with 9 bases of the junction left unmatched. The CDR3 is CASRPRDRSDEQFF. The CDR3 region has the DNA TGTGCCAGCAGGCCTCGGGACAGGTCAGATGAGCAGTTCTTC.

The CDR3 sequence: CASSSSGGDEQYV. In DNA, the CDR3 is TGCGCCAGCAGCTCCTCAGGGGGCGACGAGCAGTACGTC. The chain combines TRBV5-1 with TRBJ2-7, with 8 bases fitting TRBD1. From germline, CDR1 is SGHRS and CDR2 YFSETQ. The V and J ends lost 3 bases and 5 bases, in that order; junction bases with no gene match: 4. This CDR3 has 13 residues.

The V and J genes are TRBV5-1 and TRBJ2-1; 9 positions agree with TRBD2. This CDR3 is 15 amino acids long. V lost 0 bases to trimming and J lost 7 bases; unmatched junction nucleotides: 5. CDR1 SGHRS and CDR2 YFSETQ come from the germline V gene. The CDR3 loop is CASSLVPAGGNEQFF. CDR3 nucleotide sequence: TGCGCCAGCAGCTTGGTTCCAGCGGGGGGTAATGAGCAGTTCTTC.

For the CDR3, the DNA is TGTGCCAGCAGCTTCGGACAGGGAGGACAACAGTACTTC. This gives the protein CASSFGQGGQQYF. The chain is built from TRBV11-3 and TRBJ2-7, with TRBD1 matching 8 bases. Trimming at V came to 3 bases and at J to 10 bases, leaving 8 bases not matched to a gene. Germline V gene sequence: CDR1 SGHNT, CDR2 YENEEA. CDR3 length equals 13 residues.

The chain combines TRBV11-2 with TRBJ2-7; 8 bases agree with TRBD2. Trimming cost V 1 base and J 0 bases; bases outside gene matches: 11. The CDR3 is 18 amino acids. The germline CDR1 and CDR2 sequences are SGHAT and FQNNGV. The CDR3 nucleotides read TGTGCCAGCAGCTTAGTGCCTAGCGGGCCGCATAACTCCTACGAGCAGTACTTC. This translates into CASSLVPSGPHNSYEQYF.

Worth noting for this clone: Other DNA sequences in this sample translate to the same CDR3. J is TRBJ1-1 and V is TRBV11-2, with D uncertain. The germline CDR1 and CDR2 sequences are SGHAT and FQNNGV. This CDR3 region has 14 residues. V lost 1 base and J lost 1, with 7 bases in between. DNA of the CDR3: TGTGCCAGCAGCTTAGGCGGTGGGAACACTGAAGCTTTCTTT. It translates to CASSLGGGNTEAFF.

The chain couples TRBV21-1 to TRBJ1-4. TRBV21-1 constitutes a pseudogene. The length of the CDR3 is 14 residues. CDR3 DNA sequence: TGTGCCAGCAGCAAAGGGGGGGGTAATGAAAAACTGTTTTTT. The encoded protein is CASSKGGGNEKLFF.

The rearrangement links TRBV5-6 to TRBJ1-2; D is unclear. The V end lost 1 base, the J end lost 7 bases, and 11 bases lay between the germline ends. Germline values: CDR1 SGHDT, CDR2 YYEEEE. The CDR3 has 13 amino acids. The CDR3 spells CASSLRSDGGYTF. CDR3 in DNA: TGTGCCAGCAGCTTGAGGAGTGATGGTGGCTACACCTTC.

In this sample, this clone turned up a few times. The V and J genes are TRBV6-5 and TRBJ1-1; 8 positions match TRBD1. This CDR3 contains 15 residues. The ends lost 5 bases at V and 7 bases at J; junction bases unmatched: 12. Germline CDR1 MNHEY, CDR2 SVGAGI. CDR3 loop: CASSQTGGIGGEAFF. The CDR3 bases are TGTGCCAGCAGTCAAACAGGGGGGATTGGTGGTGAAGCTTTCTTT.

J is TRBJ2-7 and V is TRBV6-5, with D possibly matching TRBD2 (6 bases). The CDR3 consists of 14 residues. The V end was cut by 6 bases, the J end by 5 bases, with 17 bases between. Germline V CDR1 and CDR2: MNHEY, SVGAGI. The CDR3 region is CASRQSGVKDEQYF. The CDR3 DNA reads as TGTGCCAGCAGGCAGTCGGGAGTAAAGGACGAGCAGTACTTC.

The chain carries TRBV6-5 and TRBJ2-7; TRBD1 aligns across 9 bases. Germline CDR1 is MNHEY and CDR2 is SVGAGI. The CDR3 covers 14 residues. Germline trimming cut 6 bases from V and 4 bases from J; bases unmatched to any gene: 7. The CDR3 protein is CASRRGQGRYEQYV. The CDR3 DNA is TGTGCCAGCAGGAGGGGACAGGGTCGATACGAGCAGTACGTC.

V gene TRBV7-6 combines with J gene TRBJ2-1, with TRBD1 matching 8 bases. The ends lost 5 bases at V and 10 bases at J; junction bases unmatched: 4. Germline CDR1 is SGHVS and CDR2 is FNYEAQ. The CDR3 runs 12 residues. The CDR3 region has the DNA TGTGCCAGCAGCCGACAGGGGACAGAGCAGTTCTTC. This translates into CASSRQGTEQFF.

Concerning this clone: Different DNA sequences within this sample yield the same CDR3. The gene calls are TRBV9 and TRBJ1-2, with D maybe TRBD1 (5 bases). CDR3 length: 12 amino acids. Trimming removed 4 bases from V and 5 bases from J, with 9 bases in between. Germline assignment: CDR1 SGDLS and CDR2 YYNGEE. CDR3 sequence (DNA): TGTGCCAGCAGCCCCGACAGTTATGGCTACACCTTC. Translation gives CASSPDSYGYTF.

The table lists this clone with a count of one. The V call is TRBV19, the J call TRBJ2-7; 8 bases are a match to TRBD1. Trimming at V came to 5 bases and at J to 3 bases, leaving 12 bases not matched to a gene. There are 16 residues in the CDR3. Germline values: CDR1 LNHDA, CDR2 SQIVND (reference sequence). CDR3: CASSPGTGWGHYEQYF. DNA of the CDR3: TGTGCCAGTAGTCCCGGGACAGGATGGGGGCACTACGAGCAGTACTTC.

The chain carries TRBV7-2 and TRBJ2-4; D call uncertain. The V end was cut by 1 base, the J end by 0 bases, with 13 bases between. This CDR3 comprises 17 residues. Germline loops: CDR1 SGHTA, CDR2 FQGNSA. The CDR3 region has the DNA TGTGCCAGCAGCTTAGTTGTGGCAGAAGTAGCCAAAAACATTCAGTACTTC. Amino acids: CASSLVVAEVAKNIQYF.

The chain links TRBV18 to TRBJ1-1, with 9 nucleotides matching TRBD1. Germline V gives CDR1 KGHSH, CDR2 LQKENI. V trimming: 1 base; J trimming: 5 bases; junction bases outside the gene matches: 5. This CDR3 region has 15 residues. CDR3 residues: CASSPQGQGGTEAFF. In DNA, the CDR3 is TGTGCCAGCTCACCACAGGGACAGGGCGGAACTGAAGCTTTCTTT. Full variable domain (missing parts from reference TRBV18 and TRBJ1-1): NAGVMQNPRHLVRRRGQEARLRCSPMKGHSHVYWYRQLPEEGLKFMVYLQKENIIDESGMPKERFSAEFPKEGPSILRIQQVVRGDSAAYFCASSPQGQGGTEAFFGQGTRLTVV.

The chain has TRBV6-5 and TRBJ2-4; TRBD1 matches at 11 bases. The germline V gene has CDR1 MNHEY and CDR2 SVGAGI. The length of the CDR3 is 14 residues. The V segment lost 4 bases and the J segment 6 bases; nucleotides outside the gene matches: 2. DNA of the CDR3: TGTGCCAGCAGTTGGGGACAGGGGGTAAACATTCAGTACTTC. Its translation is CASSWGQGVNIQYF.

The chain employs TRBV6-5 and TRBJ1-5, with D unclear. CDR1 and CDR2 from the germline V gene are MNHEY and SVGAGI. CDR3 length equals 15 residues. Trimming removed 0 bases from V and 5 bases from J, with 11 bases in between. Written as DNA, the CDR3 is TGTGCCAGCAGTTACTCAGGCGTTGAGGATCAGCCCCAGCATTTT. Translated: CASSYSGVEDQPQHF.

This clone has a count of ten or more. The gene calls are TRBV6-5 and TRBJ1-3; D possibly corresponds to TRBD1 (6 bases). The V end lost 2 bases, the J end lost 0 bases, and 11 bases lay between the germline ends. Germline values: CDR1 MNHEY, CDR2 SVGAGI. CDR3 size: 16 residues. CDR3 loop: CASSYTWTVSGNTIYF. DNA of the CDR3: TGTGCCAGCAGTTACACTTGGACAGTCTCTGGAAACACCATATATTTT.

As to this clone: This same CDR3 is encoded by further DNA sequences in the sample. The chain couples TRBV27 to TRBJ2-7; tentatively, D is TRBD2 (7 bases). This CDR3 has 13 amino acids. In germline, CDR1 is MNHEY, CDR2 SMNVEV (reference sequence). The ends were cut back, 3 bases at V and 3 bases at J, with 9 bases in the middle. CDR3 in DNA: TGTGCCAGCAGTTTTAGGGGGGGCTACGAGCAGTACTTC. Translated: CASSFRGGYEQYF.

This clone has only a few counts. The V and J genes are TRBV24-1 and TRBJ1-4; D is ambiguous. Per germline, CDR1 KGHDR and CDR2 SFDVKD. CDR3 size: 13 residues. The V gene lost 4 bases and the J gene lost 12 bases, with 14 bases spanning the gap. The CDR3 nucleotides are TGTGCCACCAGTGACCCCTCGACTCGTCAACTGTTTTTT. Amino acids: CATSDPSTRQLFF.

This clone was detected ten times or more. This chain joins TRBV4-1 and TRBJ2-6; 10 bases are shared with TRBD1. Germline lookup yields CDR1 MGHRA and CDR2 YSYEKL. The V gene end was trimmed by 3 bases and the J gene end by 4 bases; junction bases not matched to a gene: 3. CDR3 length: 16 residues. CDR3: CASSQDRGTGANVLTF. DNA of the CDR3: TGCGCCAGCAGCCAGGACAGGGGGACCGGGGCCAACGTCCTGACTTTC.

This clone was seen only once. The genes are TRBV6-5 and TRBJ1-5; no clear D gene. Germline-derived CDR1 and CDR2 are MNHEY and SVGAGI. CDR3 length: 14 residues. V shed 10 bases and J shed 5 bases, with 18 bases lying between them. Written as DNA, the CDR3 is TGTGCCACCACCCCCTCCGGTTCGTATCAGCCCCAGCATTTT. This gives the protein CATTPSGSYQPQHF.